This T cell receptor beta chain was captured in a study of T-cell memory formation after mild COVID-19 (TCRdb year 2021). Context from the whole study: TCR sequence clusters from the two donors were found to be largely donor specific. Longitudinal TCRalpha and TCRbeta repertoire sequencing tracked T-cell clones expanding and contracting after mild COVID-19 in two donors. Two young, previously healthy adult volunteers, one female and one male, were included in the cohort. What the research found in general, with its limitations: Contracting CD4+ clones appeared mostly in the CM and EM memory subsets, whereas CD8+ clones were enriched in EMRA. Some responding clones were detected in pre-infection memory, which suggested that pre-existing cross-reactive memory T cells had joined the SARS-CoV-2 response. The study covered only a couple of mild cases, and larger cohorts including severe cases with pre-infection samples were considered necessary. Whether the second-wave clones peaking on day 37 were SARS-CoV-2 specific was not confirmed. Clones contracting from day 15 to 85 had balanced CD4/CD8 phenotypes, while a second wave expanding from day 15 to 37 was biased towards CD4+.

PBMCs were isolated by Ficoll-Paque density gradient centrifugation. Via the germline V gene, CDR1 is SNHLY and CDR2 FYNNEI. The CDR3 runs 10 amino acids, cysteine and phenylalanine included. Only the CDR3 region is kept as DNA, spanning 30 bases read in frame from base 1. V loses 10 bases, J loses 6 bases, and the germline ends lie 10 bases apart. Sequenced using an Illumina NovaSeq 6000. cDNA libraries for TCRalpha and TCRbeta were prepared by 5'RACE using constant-segment primers, with sample barcodes and unique molecular identifiers added. Trizol reagent was used to extract RNA from every sample. Libraries were amplified in two PCR steps, with a second sample barcode and Illumina TruSeq adapters added in the second step. The libraries were sequenced on an Illumina NovaSeq using 2 x 150 bp paired-end reads. The study's own analysis went as follows. With migec v1.2.7, reads were demultiplexed and then collapsed into UMI-guided consensus sequences. Using mixcr v2.1.11, the UMI consensuses were aligned to TRA and TRB V and J templates and assembled into clonotypes. Expanded or contracted clonotypes were those called significant by both edgeR and NoisET, with noise models trained on biological replicates. For edgeR calls, a false discovery rate-adjusted p below 0.01 and a log2 fold-change threshold of 1 were applied. As an exploratory analysis of dynamics, max-normalized trajectories of the 1000 most abundant clonotypes were examined with PCA combined with hierarchical clustering. Separately sequenced CD4+ and CD8+ repertoires were used to assign the CD4 or CD8 phenotype of responding clones. The raw public data were reprocessed by TCRdb itself: fastp quality trimming at Q25, MiXCR clonotype calling, in-frame beta chains only. When rows share a CDR3 protein, they turn into one entry using the most common DNA and genes. TCRdb assigned the V and J calls; the authors' analysis was not used. Here the sample has 190,000 or so distinct CDR3 sequences; under 30% occur a single time. The ten largest clonotypes hold about an eighth of the sample.

About this clonotype: Its recognized antigen is unknown. Base qualities were left out, and no much larger clone turns up one base away.

Sequencing was done on a sample of PBMCs or a T cell subset sorted from them (not recorded which). The sequence joins TRBV2 to TRBJ2-7, with the D gene call left open. This clonotype originated in an adult woman who had mild COVID-19 (a few samples of this study predate the infection). The sample titles of this study are shuffled in the database, so cell type and time point are left out; the donor was told from shared clones. The CDR3 region has the sequence CAILAGEQYF. DNA sequence: TGTGCCATCTTAGCAGGCGAGCAGTACTTC.